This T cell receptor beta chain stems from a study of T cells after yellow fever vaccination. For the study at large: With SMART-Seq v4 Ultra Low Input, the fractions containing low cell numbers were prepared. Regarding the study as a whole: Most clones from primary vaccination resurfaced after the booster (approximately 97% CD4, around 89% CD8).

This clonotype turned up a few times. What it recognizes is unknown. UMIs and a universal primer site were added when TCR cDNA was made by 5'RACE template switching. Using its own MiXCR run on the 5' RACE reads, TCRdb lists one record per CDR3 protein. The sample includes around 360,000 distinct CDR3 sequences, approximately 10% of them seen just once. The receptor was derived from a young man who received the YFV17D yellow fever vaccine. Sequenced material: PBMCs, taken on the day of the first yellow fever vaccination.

The DNA of the CDR3 is TGTGCCAGCAGCCGGAATCAAGGGACAGGGGGGTCCTACGAGCAGTACGTC. Its protein product is CASSRNQGTGGSYEQYV. The J gene is TRBJ2-7, the V gene TRBV7-8, with 11 bases fitting TRBD1. The CDR3 has 17 residues. Germline V gene lookup returns CDR1 SGHVS and CDR2 FQNEAQ. The V segment lost 5 bases and the J segment 1 base; nucleotides outside the gene matches: 10.